The T cell receptor beta chain under discussion was sequenced for a study of T cells expressing NK-cell markers. About the research overall: Sorted CD3+CD56-NKG2C+, CD3+CD56+NKG2C+ and CD3+CD56+NKG2C- T cells supplied the TCR beta repertoires.

The CDR3 sequence is 16 residues long. Germline CDR1 DFQATT, CDR2 SNEGSKA (reference sequence). TCRdb derives one entry per CDR3 protein from the 5' RACE reads, leaving out DNA. The sample data list approximately 380,000 distinct CDR3 sequences. Notes on this clonotype: Its antigen is unknown.

Study-wide points: Questions lingered over whether expanded NKG2C+ T cell clones were HCMV-specific.

The V gene is TRBV20-1, the J gene TRBJ2-1; TCRdb indicates TRBD1, and absent DNA this call remains unverified. This clonotype was sampled from a man aged 18-69 years in good health. Sequenced material: blood T cells: a sorted CD56 or NKG2C T cell subset, CD4+ or CD8+ T cells, or bulk PBMC T cells (not recorded which). The CDR3 spells CSASSAAGGGIYEQFF.